These 9 T cell receptor beta chains were all obtained from the same sample, sequenced in a study of shared clonotypes between healthy human individuals (dated by TCRdb to the early 2020s). The method was the immunoSEQ multiplex PCR assay. TCRdb stores this immuneACCESS table with in-frame sequences only. Part of the clones is absent; in the studies checked, under half of the shortfall reflects unresolved V genes, and no reason is known for the rest. This sample lists a few hundred thousand clones; about 80% were detected once. Clones ranked in the top ten supply more than 10% of the sample. The sample was PBMCs. The source is a woman aged 35 to 49 in good health. Some clones in this sample may be carry-over from other donors' samples.

This chain connects TRBV19 to TRBJ2-1; 13 bases match TRBD2. The CDR3 extends over 17 amino acids. Per germline, CDR1 LNHDA and CDR2 SQIVND (reference sequence). The ends lost 5 bases at V and 5 bases at J; junction bases unmatched: 9. The CDR3 DNA sequence: TGTGCCAGTAGTCCCCGGACTAGCGGGAGAGGTAACAATGAGCAGTTCTTC. The encoded protein is CASSPRTSGRGNNEQFF.

J is TRBJ1-6 and V is TRBV6-6; D perhaps matches TRBD1 (6 bases). Germline V gene sequence: CDR1 MNHNY, CDR2 SVGAGI (reference sequence). This CDR3 region has 15 residues. The V end was cut by 8 bases, the J end by 8 bases, with 19 bases between. The CDR3 nucleotides read TGTGCCAGCGGGGAGGGGGACCATACCTATTCACCCCTCCACTTT. Its protein product is CASGEGDHTYSPLHF.

Only a few counts were recorded for this clone. The chain couples TRBV27 to TRBJ2-1; D gene unclear. CDR3 length: 13 residues. The V and J ends lost 6 bases and 2 bases respectively, with 8 bases between them. Germline loops: CDR1 MNHEY, CDR2 SMNVEV (reference sequence). The DNA for the CDR3 is TGTGCCAGCAGGGAAGGGCCCTACAATGAGCAGTTCTTC. Its translation: CASREGPYNEQFF.

CDR3 in DNA: TGTGCCAGCAGCTCTCCAGATACGCAGTATTTT. Translation gives CASSSPDTQYF. The V call is TRBV7-8, the J call TRBJ2-3; D gene uncertain. CDR1 is SGHVS and CDR2 is FQNEAQ in the germline V gene. V lost 4 bases, J lost 4 bases, and 3 bases lay in between. This CDR3 has 11 amino acids.

The chain is built from TRBV6-1 and TRBJ2-3; TRBD2 matches 9 bases. V was pared by 3 bases and J by 7 bases, with 14 bases of the junction left unmatched. The V gene's germline CDR1 is MNHNS and CDR2 SASEGT. The CDR3 spans 17 residues. CDR3 in amino acids: CASSDRSLAGLGNTQYF. CDR3 in DNA: TGTGCCAGCAGTGACAGGTCTCTAGCGGGATTGGGGAATACGCAGTATTTT.

The gene calls are TRBV11-2 and TRBJ2-5; 9 bases are a match to TRBD2. This CDR3 contains 16 residues. In germline, CDR1 is SGHAT, CDR2 FQNNGV. V dropped 3 bases and J dropped 5; count of bases not matched to a gene: 10. This CDR3 is CASSFPFGSGSETQYF. The CDR3 coding sequence is TGTGCCAGCAGCTTTCCGTTCGGTAGCGGGAGTGAGACCCAGTACTTC.

This chain joins TRBV28 and TRBJ2-7; 10 nucleotides line up with TRBD2. In germline, CDR1 is MDHEN, CDR2 SYDVKM. J gave up 4 bases and V 6 bases, and 15 bases lay outside the gene matches. The CDR3 extends over 17 amino acids. CDR3 sequence: CASSPGLAQPQRYEQYF. The CDR3 DNA reads as TGTGCCAGCAGCCCGGGACTAGCGCAACCACAGAGGTACGAGCAGTACTTC.

This rearrangement joins TRBV2 to TRBJ2-3; 7 nucleotides match TRBD2. V shed 6 bases and J 0 bases; nucleotides not matched to a gene: 9. This CDR3 has 16 amino acids. Germline loops: CDR1 SNHLY, CDR2 FYNNEI. CDR3 coding DNA: TGTGCCAGCAGCGAAAGACTAGCCACTAGCACAGATACGCAGTATTTT. This gives the protein CASSERLATSTDTQYF.

This clone was seen a few times. The chain uses TRBV5-1 and TRBJ1-1, with TRBD1 matching 9 bases. The J segment lost 8 bases and the V segment lost 3 bases, leaving 11 bases of the junction unmatched. Per germline, CDR1 SGHRS and CDR2 YFSETQ. This CDR3 region has 15 residues. Here the CDR3 DNA reads TGCGCCAGCAGCTCCTCCGGGACAGGGAGGGAGGAAGCTTTCTTT. This sequence encodes CASSSSGTGREEAFF.